This is a list of T cell receptor beta chains from one sample in a study of cytomegalovirus exposure and HLA in healthy donors. TCRdb keeps only in-frame clones here, not all; method: immunoSEQ multiplex PCR. The data hold under 200,000 clones, with around 86% observed a single time. Source material: PBMCs. The receptor set was obtained from a girl aged 2 to 9 in good health and CMV-seropositive. CDR3s include the opening cysteine and the closing phenylalanine or tryptophan. The D gene is left open where the match is weak. Only part of the rows carry a size: once, few, many, or a class if the clone is expanded.

TRBJ2-7 | TRBV28 | TRBD2 | NA | CASRPRLAGVYEQYF | TGTGCCAGCAGACCTAGACTAGCGGGAGTCTACGAGCAGTACTTC
TRBJ2-1 | TRBV19 | NA | NA | CASSAPLGGEQFF | TGTGCCAGTAGTGCTCCTCTAGGGGGTGAGCAGTTCTTC
TRBJ2-3 | TRBV28 | TRBD1 | NA | CASSSPGQGADTQYF | TGTGCCAGCAGTTCGCCGGGACAGGGGGCAGATACGCAGTATTTT
TRBJ1-5 | TRBV30 | TRBD1 | NA | CAWSRGQGYNQPQHF | TGTGCCTGGAGTCGGGGACAGGGATACAATCAGCCCCAGCATTTT
TRBJ2-5 | TRBV23-1 | NA | NA | CASSPLEAQETQYF | TGCGCCAGCAGCCCCCTTGAAGCTCAAGAGACCCAGTACTTC
TRBJ1-2 | TRBV7-3 | NA | NA | CASSLMRTEYGYTF | TGTGCCAGCAGCTTAATGAGGACAGAGTATGGCTACACCTTC
TRBJ2-5 | TRBV28 | NA | NA | CASSREWETQYF | TGTGCCAGCAGTAGGGAGTGGGAGACCCAGTACTTC
TRBJ2-5 | TRBV2 | NA | NA | CASLRSEQETQYF | TGTGCCAGCTTGAGGTCGGAACAAGAGACCCAGTACTTC
TRBJ2-4 | TRBV7-9 | NA | NA | CASSHELAGGKNIQYF | TGTGCCAGCAGCCACGAACTAGCAGGGGGTAAAAACATTCAGTACTTC
TRBJ2-1 | TRBV4-1 | NA | NA | CASSPPEGNEQFF | TGCGCCAGCAGCCCCCCGGAGGGTAATGAGCAGTTCTTC
TRBJ1-2 | TRBV15 | NA | NA | CATSRDNGIYGYTF | TGTGCCACCAGCAGAGACAATGGCATCTATGGCTACACCTTC
TRBJ1-1 | TRBV5-1 | NA | NA | CASSTNRAAEAFF | TGCGCCAGCAGCACCAACAGGGCGGCCGAAGCTTTCTTT
TRBJ2-1 | TRBV30 | NA | NA | CAWSGRYNEQFF | TGTGCCTGGAGCGGTCGCTACAATGAGCAGTTCTTC
TRBJ1-1 | TRBV6-1 | NA | NA | CASLLLNTEAFF | TGTGCCAGCCTCCTCTTGAACACTGAAGCTTTCTTT
TRBJ2-1 | TRBV27 | TRBD2 | few | CASRRTSGWNEQFF | TGTGCCAGCAGGAGGACTAGCGGATGGAATGAGCAGTTCTTC
TRBJ1-1 | TRBV29-1 | NA | NA | CSVERLRRGRGTEAFF | TGCAGCGTTGAAAGATTAAGGAGGGGTCGGGGCACTGAAGCTTTCTTT
TRBJ2-4 | TRBV19 | NA | NA | CASSYTLAKNIQYF | TGTGCCAGTAGTTACACATTAGCCAAAAACATTCAGTACTTC
TRBJ2-5 | TRBV4-2 | TRBD2 | NA | CASSQDKSGRDGETQYF | TGTGCCAGCAGCCAAGATAAAAGCGGGAGGGATGGAGAGACCCAGTACTTC
TRBJ2-3 | TRBV6-6 | TRBD1 | NA | CASSYRQGTTDTQYF | TGTGCCAGCAGTTACCGACAGGGGACCACAGATACGCAGTATTTT
TRBJ2-2 | TRBV30 | TRBD1 | NA | CAWSGYLPGQGTTGELFF | TGTGCCTGGAGTGGCTACCTTCCGGGACAGGGTACGACCGGGGAGCTGTTTTTT
TRBJ2-1 | TRBV10-1 | NA | NA | CASSEGQLNEQFF | TGCGCCAGCAGTGAGGGGCAGCTCAATGAGCAGTTCTTC
TRBJ2-3 | TRBV27 | NA | NA | CASSLLGVGGTDTQYF | TGTGCCAGCAGTTTACTCGGCGTAGGAGGGACAGATACGCAGTATTTT
TRBJ2-7 | TRBV28 | NA | NA | CASRNSLVYEQYF | TGTGCCAGTCGCAACAGCCTTGTCTACGAGCAGTACTTC
TRBJ2-1 | TRBV5-1 | TRBD2 | NA | CASSSGTTSGISYNEQFF | TGCGCCAGCAGCTCGGGGACGACTAGCGGGATCTCCTACAATGAGCAGTTCTTC
TRBJ2-6 | TRBV6-5 | NA | NA | CASRAPYSGANVLTF | TGTGCCAGCAGAGCACCTTACTCTGGGGCCAACGTCCTGACTTTC
TRBJ2-3 | TRBV7-8 | TRBD2 | NA | CASRRGLAGGWDTQYF | TGTGCCAGCAGACGGGGACTAGCGGGAGGTTGGGATACGCAGTATTTT
TRBJ2-7 | TRBV4-2 | TRBD1 | NA | CASSHETGFLYEQYF | TGTGCCAGCAGCCATGAGACAGGGTTCTTGTACGAGCAGTACTTC
TRBJ2-7 | TRBV28 | TRBD2 | NA | CASSRGLAGAYEQYF | TGTGCCAGCAGCCGAGGACTAGCGGGAGCCTACGAGCAGTACTTC
TRBJ2-1 | TRBV7-3 | NA | NA | CASSLWRGAPNNEQFF | TGTGCCAGCAGCTTATGGCGGGGCGCACCAAACAATGAGCAGTTCTTC
TRBJ2-2 | TRBV4-2 | TRBD2 | NA | CASSQGVLAGELRDTGELFF | TGTGCCAGCAGCCAAGGGGTACTAGCGGGAGAGCTCCGGGACACCGGGGAGCTGTTTTTT
TRBJ2-2 | TRBV10-3 | NA | NA | CAISLTGDAGELFF | TGTGCCATCAGCTTGACAGGAGATGCCGGGGAGCTGTTTTTT
TRBJ2-7 | TRBV30 | NA | NA | CAWSVTSNEQYF | TGTGCCTGGAGCGTTACTAGCAACGAGCAGTACTTC
TRBJ1-2 | TRBV30 | NA | few | CAWSRGGVGYGYTF | TGTGCCTGGAGTAGAGGAGGGGTCGGCTATGGCTACACCTTC
TRBJ2-1 | TRBV18 | TRBD2 | NA | CASSWSSGRAVNEQFF | TGTGCCAGCTCATGGTCTAGCGGGAGGGCCGTAAATGAGCAGTTCTTC
TRBJ1-2 | TRBV2 | NA | NA | CASSDRGVYGYTF | TGTGCCAGCAGTGATCGGGGGGTCTATGGCTACACCTTC
TRBJ1-3 | TRBV5-1 | NA | NA | CASSLGGNGNTIYF | TGCGCCAGCAGCTTGGGAGGGAATGGAAACACCATATATTTT
TRBJ1-4 | TRBV20-1 | NA | NA | CSAPQNEKLFF | TGCAGTGCTCCCCAAAATGAAAAACTGTTTTTT
TRBJ2-5 | TRBV7-9 | TRBD2 | NA | CASSSAAGGREETQYF | TGTGCCAGCAGCTCCGCCGCGGGAGGGCGGGAAGAGACCCAGTACTTC
TRBJ2-1 | TRBV9 | NA | NA | CASSAGSHPSYNEQFF | TGTGCCAGCAGCGCCGGTTCCCATCCCTCCTACAATGAGCAGTTCTTC